The following is a T cell receptor (beta chain) sequence with its context. The record originates from a study of T-cell reconstitution after alpha-beta-depleted transplantation in children. The germline V gene encodes CDR1 MNHNS and CDR2 SASEGT. V shed 10 bases and J shed 0 bases, with 18 bases lying between them. The CDR3 has 15 residues. The authors prepared the TCRbeta library with unique molecular identifiers. TCRdb re-analysed the PCR reads in MiXCR, keeping a single row per CDR3 protein. Of some 500,000 distinct CDR3 sequences listed, approximately 16% were seen once; the top ten hold less than 4%.

This chain uses TRBV6-1 with TRBJ1-1, with D hard to call. The sequences come from PBMCs from the stem cell graft donor, collected from the stem cell graft. The TCR comes from a human donor who donated a stem cell graft to a child with acute lymphoblastic leukemia. The CDR3 is CATLGKTGMNTEAFF. The CDR3 DNA sequence: TGTGCCACTCTTGGTAAAACGGGGATGAACACTGAAGCTTTCTTT.